This is a list of T cell receptor beta chains from one sample in a study of radiotherapy plus CTLA-4 blockade in lung cancer. Here immunoSEQ multiplex PCR was the method, and the copy in TCRdb shows in-frame clones only, minus some. The repertoire holds about 43,000 clones, with less than 75% as singletons. The starting material was peripheral blood, obtained from a patient treated with radiotherapy plus ipilimumab. These receptors originate from a human donor with non-small cell lung cancer who had a partial response to radiotherapy plus ipilimumab. CDR3s include the opening cysteine and the closing phenylalanine or tryptophan. A D gene is named only where the DNA matches it firmly. Part of the rows lack a size; the others show once, few, many or a class for expanded clones.

J	size	V	D	CDR3	DNA
TRBJ2-1	NA	TRBV7-9	NA	CASSFRGSHGYNEQFF	TGTGCCAGCAGCTTCCGAGGGAGTCACGGGTACAATGAGCAGTTCTTC
TRBJ2-2	NA	TRBV5-1	NA	CASRSNQGGVGELFF	TGCGCCAGCAGATCGAACCAGGGCGGGGTCGGGGAGCTGTTTTTT
TRBJ1-1	NA	TRBV15	TRBD1	CATSINDRGNTEAFF	TGTGCCACCAGCATAAACGACAGGGGGAACACTGAAGCTTTCTTT
TRBJ1-5	NA	TRBV7-6	NA	CASSSQEGGNQPQHF	TGTGCCAGCAGCTCACAGGAAGGTGGCAATCAGCCCCAGCATTTT
TRBJ1-5	NA	TRBV7-2	TRBD1	CASSFGTGGYQPQHF	TGTGCCAGCAGCTTCGGGACAGGGGGTTATCAGCCCCAGCATTTT
TRBJ2-7	NA	TRBV30	NA	CAWSVLRGSLYEQYF	TGTGCCTGGAGTGTACTAAGGGGGTCCCTCTACGAGCAGTACTTC
TRBJ1-1	NA	TRBV18	NA	CASSQNDNVAEAFF	TGTGCCAGCTCACAGAATGACAACGTGGCTGAAGCTTTCTTT
TRBJ1-4	NA	TRBV7-9	NA	CASSRGQNEKLFF	TGTGCCAGCAGTAGGGGCCAAAATGAAAAACTGTTTTTT
TRBJ1-2	few	TRBV7-9	NA	CASSLDSSRYTF	TGTGCCAGCAGCTTAGACAGTTCCCGCTACACCTTC
TRBJ2-5	NA	TRBV7-2	NA	CASSLNEETQYF	TGTGCCAGCAGCTTAAATGAGGAGACCCAGTACTTC
TRBJ2-3	NA	TRBV7-9	NA	CASSSGLAGWGTDTQYF	TGTGCCAGCAGCTCGGGTCTGGCGGGGTGGGGCACAGATACGCAGTATTTT
TRBJ1-1	NA	TRBV7-9	NA	CASSEAVTSGTEAFF	TGCGCCAGCAGCGAAGCGGTAACGTCGGGCACTGAAGCTTTCTTT
TRBJ2-7	NA	TRBV2	TRBD2	CASSEGTSGRRYEQYF	TGTGCCAGCAGTGAAGGGACTAGCGGGAGAAGGTACGAGCAGTACTTC
TRBJ1-4	NA	TRBV5-4	NA	CASSFDGELFF	TGTGCCAGCAGCTTCGATGGAGAACTGTTTTTT
TRBJ1-1	NA	TRBV29-1	NA	CSVVRNTEAFF	TGCAGCGTTGTCAGGAACACTGAAGCTTTCTTT
TRBJ2-7	NA	TRBV7-2	TRBD1	CASSLRRDRAYEQYF	TGTGCCAGCAGCTTAAGAAGGGACAGAGCCTACGAGCAGTACTTC
TRBJ1-2	NA	TRBV6-6	TRBD1	CASSYPRAGGAGYTF	TGTGCCAGCAGTTACCCCAGGGCAGGGGGCGCTGGCTACACCTTC
TRBJ2-3	NA	TRBV7-6	NA	CASSSPTTISTDTQYF	TGTGCCAGCAGCTCTCCGACAACGATTTCCACAGATACGCAGTATTTT
TRBJ1-1	NA	TRBV11-2	TRBD1	CASSPRQGAINTEAFF	TGTGCCAGCAGCCCACGACAGGGGGCGATAAATACTGAAGCTTTCTTT
TRBJ2-1	NA	TRBV5-1	TRBD2	CASSRGLAASSYNEQFF	TGCGCCAGCAGCCGAGGACTAGCGGCGAGCTCCTACAATGAGCAGTTCTTC
TRBJ2-1	NA	TRBV5-1	NA	CASSLGRDEQFF	TGCGCCAGCAGCTTAGGCCGGGATGAGCAGTTCTTC
TRBJ1-1	few	TRBV7-9	TRBD1	CASSGQGTIIF	TGTGCCAGCAGCGGACAGGGCACGATTATCTTT